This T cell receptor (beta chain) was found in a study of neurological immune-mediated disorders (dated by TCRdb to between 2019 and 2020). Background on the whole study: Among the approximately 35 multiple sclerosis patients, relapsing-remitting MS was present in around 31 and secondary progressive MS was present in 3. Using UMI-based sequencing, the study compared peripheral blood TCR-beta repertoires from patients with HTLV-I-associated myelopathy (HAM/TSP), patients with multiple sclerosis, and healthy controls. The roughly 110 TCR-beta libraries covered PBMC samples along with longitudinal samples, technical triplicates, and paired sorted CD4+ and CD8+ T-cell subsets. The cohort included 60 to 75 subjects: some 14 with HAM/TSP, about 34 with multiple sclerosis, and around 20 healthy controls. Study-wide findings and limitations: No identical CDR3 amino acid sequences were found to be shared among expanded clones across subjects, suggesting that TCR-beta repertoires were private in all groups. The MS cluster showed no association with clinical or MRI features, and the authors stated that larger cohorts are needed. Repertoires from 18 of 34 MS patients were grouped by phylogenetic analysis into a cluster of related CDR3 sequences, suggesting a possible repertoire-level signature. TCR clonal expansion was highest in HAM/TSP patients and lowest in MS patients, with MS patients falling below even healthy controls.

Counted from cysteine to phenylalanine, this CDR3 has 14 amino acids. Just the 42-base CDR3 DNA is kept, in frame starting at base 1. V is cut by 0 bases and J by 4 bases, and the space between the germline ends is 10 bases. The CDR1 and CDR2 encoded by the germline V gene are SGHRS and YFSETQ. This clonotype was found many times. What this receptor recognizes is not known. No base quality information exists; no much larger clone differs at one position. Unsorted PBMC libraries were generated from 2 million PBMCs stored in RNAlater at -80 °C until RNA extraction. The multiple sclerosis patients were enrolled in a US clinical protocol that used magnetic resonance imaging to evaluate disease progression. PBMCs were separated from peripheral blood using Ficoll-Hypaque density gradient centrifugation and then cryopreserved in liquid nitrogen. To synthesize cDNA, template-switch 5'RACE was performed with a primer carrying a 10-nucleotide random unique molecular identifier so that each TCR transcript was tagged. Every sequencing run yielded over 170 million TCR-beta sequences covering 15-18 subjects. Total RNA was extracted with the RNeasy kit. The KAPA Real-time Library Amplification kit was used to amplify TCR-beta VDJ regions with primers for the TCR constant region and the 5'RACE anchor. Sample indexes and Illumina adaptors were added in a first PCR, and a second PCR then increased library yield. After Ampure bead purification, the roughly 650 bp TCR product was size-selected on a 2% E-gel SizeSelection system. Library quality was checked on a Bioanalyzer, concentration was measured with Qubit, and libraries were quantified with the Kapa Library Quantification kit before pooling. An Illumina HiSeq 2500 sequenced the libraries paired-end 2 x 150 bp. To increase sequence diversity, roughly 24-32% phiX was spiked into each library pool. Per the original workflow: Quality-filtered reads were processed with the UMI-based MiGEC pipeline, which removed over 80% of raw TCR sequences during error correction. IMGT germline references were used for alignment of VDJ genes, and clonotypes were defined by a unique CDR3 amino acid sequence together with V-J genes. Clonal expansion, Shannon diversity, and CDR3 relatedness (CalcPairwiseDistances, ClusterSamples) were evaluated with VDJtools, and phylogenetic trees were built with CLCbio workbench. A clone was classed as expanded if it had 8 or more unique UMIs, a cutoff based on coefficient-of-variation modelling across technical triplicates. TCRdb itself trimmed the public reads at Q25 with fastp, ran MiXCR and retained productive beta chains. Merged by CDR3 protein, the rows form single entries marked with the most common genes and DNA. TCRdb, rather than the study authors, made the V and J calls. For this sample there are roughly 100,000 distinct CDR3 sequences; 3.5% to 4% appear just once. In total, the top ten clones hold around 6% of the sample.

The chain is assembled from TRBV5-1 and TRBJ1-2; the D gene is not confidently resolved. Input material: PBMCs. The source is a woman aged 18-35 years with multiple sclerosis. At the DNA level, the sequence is TGCGCCAGCAGCTTGGAGGCAGCATTCTATGGCTACACCTTC. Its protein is CASSLEAAFYGYTF. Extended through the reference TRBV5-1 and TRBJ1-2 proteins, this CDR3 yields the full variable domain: KAGVTQTPRYLIKTRGQQVTLSCSPISGHRSVSWYQQTPGQGLQFLFEYFSETQRNKGNFPGRFSGRQFSNSRSEMNVSTLELGDSALYLCASSLEAAFYGYTFGSGTRLTVV.